The clone carrying this T cell receptor (beta chain) was seen repeatedly, ten times or more. The antigen is unknown. TCRdb analysed the reads with MiXCR anew, one entry per CDR3 protein. The sample includes 600,000 to 700,000 distinct CDR3 sequences, roughly 33% of them seen just once. Trimming removed 4 bases at V and 4 bases at J, with 16 bases between. Germline loops: CDR1 SGHVS, CDR2 FQNEAQ. The CDR3 runs to 15 residues. The record originates from a study of T cell repertoires in cytomegalovirus infection. Across the whole study: Evidence of both CMV infection and a matching HLA type came from public TCR beta signatures. Study-level findings and limits: HLA-C-restricted CMV clonotypes gave the most frequent clonotype in two of eight donors.

The sequence was obtained from a human donor in good health (CMV status not recorded). Some clones in this sample may be carry-over from other donors' samples. Sequencing used cultured PBMCs, obtained from culture after CMV antigen stimulation. The chain is built from TRBV7-8 and TRBJ1-1; possible D gene TRBD1, 6 bases. DNA of the CDR3: TGTGCCAGCAGCTCCCTGGGGGGCGCGCGCACTGAAGCTTTCTTT. As protein: CASSSLGGARTEAFF.